Each of the 27 T cell receptor beta chains below was sequenced from the same sample in a study of blood T cell repertoires in COVID-19. TCRdb keeps only in-frame clones here, not all; method: immunoSEQ multiplex PCR. In the table there are 250,000 to 300,000 clones, approximately 90% of which are singletons. Sequencing was carried out using PBMCs or T cells enriched from blood (not recorded which). The receptors derive from a man between 18 and 29 years old who had recovered from COVID-19.

This clone was seen a handful of times. The gene calls are TRBV6-5 and TRBJ2-7; D ambiguous. Trimming left V 0 bases short and J 3 bases short, with 6 bases between. Germline V gives CDR1 MNHEY, CDR2 SVGAGI. This CDR3 region has 13 residues. CDR3 region: CASSYSYGYEQYF. The CDR3 nucleotides are TGTGCCAGCAGTTACTCATACGGCTACGAGCAGTACTTC.

The chain links TRBV28 to TRBJ2-1, with 9 positions matching TRBD1. The CDR3 covers 16 residues. J lost 3 bases, V lost 4 bases, and 7 bases had no gene match. From germline, CDR1 is MDHEN and CDR2 SYDVKM. The DNA of the CDR3 is TGTGCCAGCAGTTCGCTCCGGACAGGGGTCTACAATGAGCAGTTCTTC. Protein: CASSSLRTGVYNEQFF.

DNA of the CDR3: TGCGCCAGCAGCCAGGCAGCGCGGACTAGCGGACACAATGAGCAGTTCTTC. This encodes CASSQAARTSGHNEQFF. The chain uses TRBV4-1 and TRBJ2-1; 10 bases match TRBD2. V was clipped by 3 bases and J by 5 bases; unmatched bases: 10. From germline, CDR1 is MGHRA and CDR2 YSYEKL. This CDR3 spans 17 amino acids.

The chain is built from TRBV11-1 and TRBJ2-1; a possible D gene is TRBD2 (6 bases). The germline gives CDR1 SGHAT, CDR2 FQDESV (reference sequence). This CDR3 is built from 13 residues. Trimming pared 0 bases from V and 7 bases from J, leaving 7 bases between. The CDR3 protein is CASSLARGNEQFF. CDR3 nucleotide sequence: TGTGCCAGCAGCTTAGCGCGGGGAAATGAGCAGTTCTTC.

The rearrangement uses TRBV7-2 and TRBJ2-3, with D possibly matching TRBD2 (5 bases). The CDR3 is made up of 14 amino acids. CDR1 is SGHTA, CDR2 FQGNSA, per germline. With 9 bases removed from V and 4 bases from J, the gap between germline ends came to 17 bases. CDR3 protein: CASRGGFVADTQYF. The CDR3 DNA sequence: TGTGCCAGTCGCGGCGGGTTTGTAGCAGATACGCAGTATTTT.

The rearrangement uses TRBV19 and TRBJ1-1; D not resolved. The V and J ends lost 7 bases and 5 bases respectively, with 8 bases between them. This CDR3 comprises 11 residues. From germline, CDR1 is LNHDA and CDR2 SQIVND (reference sequence). The CDR3 DNA sequence: TGTGCCAGTATCCGGTGGACTGAAGCTTTCTTT. The encoded protein is CASIRWTEAFF.

The V gene is TRBV28, the J gene TRBJ2-1; 10 nucleotides match TRBD2. V was pared by 2 bases and J by 8 bases, with 6 bases of the junction left unmatched. Germline values: CDR1 MDHEN, CDR2 SYDVKM. This CDR3 spans 15 amino acids. CDR3 loop: CASSLRASGRHEQFF. The CDR3 nucleotides are TGTGCCAGCAGTTTAAGGGCTAGCGGGAGACATGAGCAGTTCTTC.

The chain combines TRBV30 with TRBJ1-6, with 7 bases matching TRBD1. V lost 2 bases and J lost 10; bases outside the gene matches: 8. In germline, CDR1 is GTSNPN, CDR2 SVGIG (reference sequence). This CDR3 spans 14 amino acids. The CDR3 sequence is CAWSLGTDESPLHF. The CDR3 DNA follows: TGTGCCTGGAGTCTTGGGACAGATGAGTCACCCCTCCACTTT.

The rearrangement uses TRBV4-1 and TRBJ2-1, with 11 nucleotides matching TRBD2. Germline lookup yields CDR1 MGHRA and CDR2 YSYEKL. The ends lost 5 bases at V and 8 bases at J; junction bases unmatched: 8. This CDR3 is built from 15 residues. For the CDR3, the DNA is TGCGCCAGCAGCGGTAGCGGGAGGGCCTTCGATGAGCAGTTCTTC. The encoded protein is CASSGSGRAFDEQFF.

V and J are TRBV19 and TRBJ1-6, with D possibly TRBD1 on 6 matching bases. V was pared by 6 bases and J by 1 base, with 13 bases between. Germline V gene sequence: CDR1 LNHDA, CDR2 SQIVND (reference sequence). The CDR3 loop spans 16 amino acids. CDR3 protein: CASRGPTGSYNSPLHF. Here the CDR3 DNA reads TGTGCCAGTAGAGGCCCCACAGGGTCCTATAATTCACCCCTCCACTTT.

The chain couples TRBV18 to TRBJ2-5; 8 bases match TRBD2. The CDR3 sequence is 16 residues long. The ends lost 4 bases at V and 1 base at J; junction bases unmatched: 8. The germline gives CDR1 KGHSH, CDR2 LQKENI. This CDR3 is CASSRLPSGSQETQYF. As DNA, the CDR3 is TGTGCCAGCTCACGATTACCTAGCGGGTCCCAAGAGACCCAGTACTTC. Filled out from reference TRBV18 and TRBJ2-5, the complete variable domain reads NAGVMQNPRHLVRRRGQEARLRCSPMKGHSHVYWYRQLPEEGLKFMVYLQKENIIDESGMPKERFSAEFPKEGPSILRIQQVVRGDSAAYFCASSRLPSGSQETQYFGPGTRLLVL.

The chain employs TRBV19 and TRBJ1-5, with a tentative D call TRBD1 (5 bases). Trimming shortened V by 1 base and J by 7 bases, and 8 bases separated the two germline ends. CDR1 and CDR2 (germline): LNHDA, SQIVND (reference sequence). The CDR3 covers 13 residues. CDR3 coding DNA: TGTGCCAGTAGTATAGGGACACACCAGCCCCAGCATTTT. Translation: CASSIGTHQPQHF.

The J gene is TRBJ2-3, the V gene TRBV5-4; no clear D. The CDR3 loop spans 12 amino acids. Germline values: CDR1 SGHNT, CDR2 YYREEE (reference sequence). V shed 4 bases and J shed 5 bases, with 8 bases lying between them. The CDR3 sequence is CASSVLEDTQYF. DNA of the CDR3: TGTGCCAGCAGCGTACTCGAAGATACGCAGTATTTT. The whole variable domain, remainder taken from reference TRBV5-4 and TRBJ2-3, is ETGVTQSPTHLIKTRGQQVTLRCSSQSGHNTVSWYQQALGQGPQFIFQYYREEENGRGNFPPRFSGLQFPNYSSELNVNALELDDSALYLCASSVLEDTQYFGPGTRLTVL.

This clone was counted a single time. The V gene is TRBV30, the J gene TRBJ1-5; TRBD1 is a possible D gene (5 bases). The germline V gene has CDR1 GTSNPN and CDR2 SVGIG (reference sequence). The CDR3 has 14 amino acids. The germline V and J ends were trimmed by 1 base and 4 bases, with 11 bases remaining between them. The CDR3, as DNA: TGTGCCTGGAGTGGCGGACACCTAAATCAGCCCCAGCATTTT. Translation gives CAWSGGHLNQPQHF.

V is TRBV5-4 and J is TRBJ1-2; a possible D gene is TRBD1 (5 bases). There are 14 residues in the CDR3. Germline assignment: CDR1 SGHNT and CDR2 YYREEE (reference sequence). Trimming removed 0 bases at V and 7 bases at J, with 13 bases between. As DNA, the CDR3 is TGTGCCAGCAGCTTGGATCCAGGGCTTGGTGGCTACACCTTC. Its protein product is CASSLDPGLGGYTF.

This chain joins TRBV7-8 and TRBJ2-3; TRBD2 aligns across 10 bases. V lost 5 bases, J lost 3 bases, and 11 bases stayed unmatched. The CDR3 is made up of 17 amino acids. The V gene's germline CDR1 is SGHVS and CDR2 FQNEAQ. CDR3 in amino acids: CASSAASPSGRTDTQYF. CDR3 nucleotide sequence: TGTGCCAGCAGCGCTGCTTCCCCTAGCGGGAGAACAGATACGCAGTATTTT.

V is TRBV7-9 and J is TRBJ1-2, with TRBD1 matching 8 bases. The CDR3 extends over 14 amino acids. CDR1 and CDR2 from the germline V gene are SEHNR and FQNEAQ (reference sequence). J was trimmed by 3 bases and V by 5 bases; bases with no gene match: 5. In DNA, the CDR3 is TGTGCCAGCAGCACCGGACAGGGCCACTATGGCTACACCTTC. This codes for CASSTGQGHYGYTF.

The DNA for the CDR3 is TGTGCCAGCAGTTACGACTGGCACGTAGGTGGCTACACCTTC. Protein sequence: CASSYDWHVGGYTF. The chain is built from TRBV6-5 and TRBJ1-2; D unresolved. Trimming took 2 bases from V and 7 from J, leaving 14 bases between them. The germline V gene has CDR1 MNHEY and CDR2 SVGAGI. The length of the CDR3 is 14 residues.

The V call is TRBV7-9, the J call TRBJ1-3; possibly TRBD1 for D (5 bases). V lost 5 bases and J lost 0, with 14 bases in between. CDR3 length: 16 amino acids. Germline V gives CDR1 SEHNR, CDR2 FQNEAQ (reference sequence). The CDR3 sequence is CASSARRGSSGNTIYF. CDR3 nucleotides: TGTGCCAGCAGCGCTAGACGGGGGAGCTCTGGAAACACCATATATTTT. Based on the CDR3 plus reference TRBV7-9 and TRBJ1-3, the full variable domain is DTGVSQNPRHKITKRGQNVTFRCDPISEHNRLYWYRQTLGQGPEFLTYFQNEAQLEKSRLLSDRFSAERPKGSFSTLEIQRTEQGDSAMYLCASSARRGSSGNTIYFGEGSWLTVV.

The V call is TRBV5-4, the J call TRBJ2-1; 8 bases match TRBD2. The V gene's germline CDR1 is SGHNT and CDR2 YYREEE (reference sequence). CDR3 length: 15 residues. With V trimmed by 4 bases and J by 8 bases, 11 bases remained unmatched. This CDR3 reads CASSLGAGGGDEQFF. For the CDR3, the DNA is TGTGCCAGCAGCCTTGGGGCGGGAGGTGGGGATGAGCAGTTCTTC.

The chain links TRBV19 to TRBJ1-1; TRBD1 matches 7 bases. The CDR3 sequence is 15 residues long. With 5 bases clipped from V and 0 bases from J, the junction kept 6 bases outside the gene matches. Looked up from germline, CDR1 is LNHDA and CDR2 is SQIVND (reference sequence). The CDR3 sequence is CASSPPTGMNTEAFF. DNA for the CDR3: TGTGCCAGTAGTCCCCCGACAGGGATGAACACTGAAGCTTTCTTT.

V is TRBV12-3 or TRBV12-4 and J is TRBJ1-1; D not certain. Between the trimmed V and J ends, which lost 3 bases and 4 bases, there was a span of 9 bases. This CDR3 has 13 residues. The CDR3 sequence: CASSFTSSTEAFF. DNA of the CDR3: TGTGCCAGCAGTTTTACGTCCAGCACTGAAGCTTTCTTT.

In DNA form, the CDR3 reads TGTGCCTGGAGTATCGGGAGGTTGAGCACTGAAGCTTTCTTT. Protein product: CAWSIGRLSTEAFF. The chain employs TRBV30 and TRBJ1-1; D ambiguous. Germline lookup yields CDR1 GTSNPN and CDR2 SVGIG (reference sequence). The CDR3 covers 14 residues. The V and J ends lost 2 bases and 4 bases respectively, with 14 bases between them.

The chain is built from TRBV30 and TRBJ1-5, with TRBD1 matching 8 bases. The CDR3 contains 16 residues. J lost 7 bases, V lost 0 bases, and 11 bases had no gene match. Germline V gene data show CDR1 as GTSNPN and CDR2 as SVGIG (reference sequence). The CDR3, as DNA: TGTGCCTGGAGTGTACGATCTGGACAGGGCGAACAGCCCCAGCATTTT. The encoded protein is CAWSVRSGQGEQPQHF.

This chain connects TRBV2 to TRBJ1-3; 9 bases line up with TRBD1. The CDR3 covers 15 residues. V lost 6 bases, J lost 3 bases, and 6 bases stayed unmatched. The germline gives CDR1 SNHLY, CDR2 FYNNEI. The CDR3 is CASRNTGGSGNTIYF. The CDR3 coding sequence is TGTGCCAGCAGGAATACAGGGGGCAGTGGAAACACCATATATTTT.

CDR3 coding DNA: TGTGCTAGTGGACTAGCGGGAGGGGTACCAGATACGCAGTATTTT. This translates into CASGLAGGVPDTQYF. V and J are TRBV12-5 and TRBJ2-3, with TRBD2 matching 13 bases. V shed 6 bases and J 4 bases; nucleotides not matched to a gene: 4. CDR3 length: 15 residues. The germline V gene encodes CDR1 LGHNT and CDR2 FRNRAP.

The chain recombines TRBV7-9 with TRBJ1-5; TRBD1 matches at 8 bases. The CDR3 sequence is 13 residues long. The germline V gene has CDR1 SEHNR and CDR2 FQNEAQ (reference sequence). The J segment lost 5 bases and the V segment lost 5 bases, leaving 2 bases of the junction unmatched. The CDR3 protein is CASSLQGDQPQHF. CDR3 DNA: TGTGCCAGCAGCCTACAGGGGGATCAGCCCCAGCATTTT.